A selection of T cell receptor beta chains follows, all from one sample in a study of cytomegalovirus exposure and HLA in healthy donors. Clones were read by immunoSEQ multiplex PCR, and TCRdb kept only the in-frame ones, dropping some. The sample has about 140,000 clones, 61% seen once. The sequenced material came from PBMCs. These receptors all stem from a male donor in good health and CMV-seronegative. Each CDR3 is given with its conserved first and last residue. The D gene is left open where the match is weak. The size field is filled for only some rows; it gives once, few, many or a size class.

j_call	v_call	clone_size	d_call	cdr3_aa	cdr3_nt
TRBJ1-5	TRBV4-3	-	TRBD1	CASSHDTPGQGAQPQHF	TGCGCCAGCAGCCACGATACCCCGGGACAGGGGGCTCAGCCCCAGCATTTT
TRBJ2-7	TRBV5-1	-	TRBD1	CASGGQADSYEQYF	TGCGCCAGCGGGGGACAGGCAGACTCCTACGAGCAGTACTTC
TRBJ1-2	TRBV9	few	TRBD1	CASSDTGQPFSGGYTF	TGTGCCAGCAGCGATACGGGACAGCCCTTCTCTGGTGGCTACACCTTC
TRBJ1-1	TRBV10-3	-	TRBD1	CAISPFDRGSTEAFF	TGTGCCATCAGCCCCTTCGACAGGGGAAGCACTGAAGCTTTCTTT
TRBJ2-7	TRBV28	few	TRBD1	CASSPGTGLNPSSYEQYF	TGTGCCAGCAGTCCGGGGACAGGACTTAATCCGAGCTCCTACGAGCAGTACTTC
TRBJ1-4	TRBV7-3	-	-	CASSYDRRRGEKLFF	TGTGCCAGCAGCTATGACAGGAGACGGGGTGAAAAACTGTTTTTT
TRBJ2-2	TRBV11-3	-	-	CASSPRWDTGELFF	TGTGCCAGCAGCCCCAGGTGGGACACCGGGGAGCTGTTTTTT
TRBJ1-4	TRBV19	few	-	CASSTAGLFGKLFF	TGTGCCAGTAGTACCGCAGGGCTTTTCGGAAAACTGTTTTTT
TRBJ2-1	TRBV5-1	-	TRBD1	CASSLASDRYNEQFF	TGCGCCAGCAGCTTGGCCTCGGACAGGTACAATGAGCAGTTCTTC
TRBJ1-2	TRBV11-3	-	-	CASSLDQGAVGYGYTF	TGTGCCAGCAGCTTAGATCAAGGGGCAGTTGGCTATGGCTACACCTTC
TRBJ1-2	TRBV9	few	-	CASSVVGLGYTF	TGTGCCAGCAGCGTAGTGGGGCTTGGCTACACCTTC
TRBJ2-2	TRBV7-9	-	-	CASSWGLGGAGELFF	TGTGCCAGCAGCTGGGGACTTGGAGGCGCCGGGGAGCTGTTTTTT
TRBJ1-1	TRBV27	few	-	CASSLKSGWTEAFF	TGTGCCAGCAGTCTAAAATCGGGGTGGACTGAAGCTTTCTTT
TRBJ2-2	TRBV7-8	-	-	CASSFWKQGTGELFF	TGTGCCAGCAGCTTTTGGAAGCAGGGAACTGGGGAGCTGTTTTTT
TRBJ1-4	TRBV5-1	few	TRBD1	CASSTGDRGRLKLFF	TGCGCCAGCAGCACCGGGGACAGGGGGCGCCTTAAACTGTTTTTT
TRBJ1-1	TRBV5-4	-	-	CASSAQANTEAFF	TGTGCCAGCAGCGCCCAAGCGAACACTGAAGCTTTCTTT
TRBJ2-7	TRBV5-1	-	TRBD1	CASSFEGGQGAGEQYF	TGCGCCAGCAGCTTCGAGGGAGGACAGGGGGCGGGCGAGCAGTACTTC
TRBJ2-7	TRBV7-9	-	-	CASSLASGQTGEQYF	TGTGCCAGCAGCTTAGCCTCCGGACAGACGGGCGAGCAGTACTTC
TRBJ1-1	TRBV11-3	-	TRBD1	CASSLGTGEDTEAFF	TGTGCCAGCAGCCTGGGGACAGGGGAGGACACTGAAGCTTTCTTT
TRBJ1-1	TRBV9	-	-	CASSAGRGGPNTEAFF	TGTGCCAGCAGCGCCGGTCGGGGGGGCCCGAACACTGAAGCTTTCTTT
TRBJ2-1	TRBV5-1	-	TRBD2	CASSLRGGGYNEQFF	TGCGCCAGCAGCTTACGGGGGGGCGGGTACAATGAGCAGTTCTTC
TRBJ1-1	TRBV5-1	-	-	CASSLLGGNTEAFF	TGCGCCAGCAGCTTGCTGGGGGGAAACACTGAAGCTTTCTTT
TRBJ1-4	TRBV27	-	-	CASGSRGKYEKLFF	TGTGCCAGCGGATCAAGGGGCAAGTATGAAAAACTGTTTTTT
TRBJ1-4	TRBV6-5	few	-	CASSYGGWSPNEKLFF	TGTGCCAGCAGTTACGGGGGGTGGAGCCCTAATGAAAAACTGTTTTTT
TRBJ2-7	TRBV18	-	-	CASSPPGRVRYEQYF	TGTGCCAGCTCACCACCTGGCAGGGTAAGGTACGAGCAGTACTTC
TRBJ1-1	TRBV6-6	-	-	CASSYPRGGGTEAFF	TGTGCCAGCAGTTACCCCAGAGGCGGGGGCACTGAAGCTTTCTTT
TRBJ2-2	TRBV15	few	TRBD1	CATSRGQGLIGGELFF	TGTGCCACCAGCAGGGGACAGGGTTTAATCGGCGGGGAGCTGTTTTTT
TRBJ2-3	TRBV6-4	-	TRBD2	CASSSIAGGTDTQYF	TGTGCCAGCAGCTCGATAGCGGGGGGGACAGATACGCAGTATTTT
TRBJ2-3	TRBV5-4	-	-	CASSSPTGVGTDTQYF	TGTGCCAGCAGCTCCCCGACAGGCGTGGGCACAGATACGCAGTATTTT
TRBJ1-1	TRBV6-1	-	-	CASRLLVNTEAFF	TGTGCCAGCAGACTGCTGGTGAACACTGAAGCTTTCTTT
TRBJ1-1	TRBV9	-	TRBD1	CASSVGTGNTEAFF	TGTGCCAGCAGCGTCGGGACAGGGAACACTGAAGCTTTCTTT
TRBJ1-5	TRBV7-6	-	TRBD1	CASSLGTGNSQPQHF	TGTGCCAGCAGCTTAGGGACAGGTAATAGTCAGCCCCAGCATTTT
TRBJ1-2	TRBV7-9	-	TRBD1	CASSLVTGPYNYGYTF	TGTGCCAGCAGCTTAGTGACAGGGCCTTATAACTATGGCTACACCTTC
TRBJ1-1	TRBV7-9	-	-	CASSLVTGGMDTEAFF	TGTGCCAGCAGCTTAGTGACAGGAGGTATGGACACTGAAGCTTTCTTT
TRBJ2-5	TRBV5-1	-	-	CASSFGGTSQETQYF	TGCGCCAGCAGCTTTGGAGGGACTTCCCAAGAGACCCAGTACTTC
TRBJ2-7	TRBV4-1	-	-	CASSQDLQAPYEQYF	TGCGCCAGCAGCCAAGATCTTCAGGCCCCTTACGAGCAGTACTTC
TRBJ2-3	TRBV18	-	TRBD1	CASSPNVGQGGTDTQYF	TGTGCCAGCTCACCGAACGTTGGACAGGGGGGAACAGATACGCAGTATTTT